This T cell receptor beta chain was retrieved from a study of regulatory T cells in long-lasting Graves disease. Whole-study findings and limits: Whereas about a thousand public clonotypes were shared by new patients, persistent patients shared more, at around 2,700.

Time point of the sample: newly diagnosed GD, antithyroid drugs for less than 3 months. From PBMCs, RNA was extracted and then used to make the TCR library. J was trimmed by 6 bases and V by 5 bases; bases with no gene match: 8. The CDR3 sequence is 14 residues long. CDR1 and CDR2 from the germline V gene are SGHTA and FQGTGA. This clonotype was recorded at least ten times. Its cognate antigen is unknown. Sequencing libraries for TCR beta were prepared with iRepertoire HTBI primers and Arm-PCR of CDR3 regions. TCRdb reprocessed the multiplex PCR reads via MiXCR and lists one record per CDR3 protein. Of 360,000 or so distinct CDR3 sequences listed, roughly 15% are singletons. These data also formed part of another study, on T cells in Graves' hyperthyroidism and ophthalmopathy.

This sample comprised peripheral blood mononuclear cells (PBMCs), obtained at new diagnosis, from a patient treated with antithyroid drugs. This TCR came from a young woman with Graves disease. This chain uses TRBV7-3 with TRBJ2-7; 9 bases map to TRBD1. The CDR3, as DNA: TGTGCCAGCAGCCTAGACAGGGGGTTCGGCGAGCAGTACTTC. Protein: CASSLDRGFGEQYF.